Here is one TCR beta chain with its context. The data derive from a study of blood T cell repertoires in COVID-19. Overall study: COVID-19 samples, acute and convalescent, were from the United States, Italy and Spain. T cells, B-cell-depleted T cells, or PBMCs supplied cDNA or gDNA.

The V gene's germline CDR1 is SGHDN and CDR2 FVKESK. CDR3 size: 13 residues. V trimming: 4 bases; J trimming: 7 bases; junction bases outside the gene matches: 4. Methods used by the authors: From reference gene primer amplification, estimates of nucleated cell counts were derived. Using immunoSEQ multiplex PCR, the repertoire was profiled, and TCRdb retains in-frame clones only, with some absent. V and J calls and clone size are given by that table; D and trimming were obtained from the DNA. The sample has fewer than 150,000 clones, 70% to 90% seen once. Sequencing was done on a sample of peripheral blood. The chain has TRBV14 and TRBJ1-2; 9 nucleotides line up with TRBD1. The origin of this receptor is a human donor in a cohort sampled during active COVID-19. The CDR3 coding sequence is TGTGCCAGCAGCCCGGGACAGGGCGGTGGCTACACCTTC. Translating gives CASSPGQGGGYTF.